These T cell receptor beta chains were read from a single sample in a study of blood T cell repertoires in COVID-19. Repertoires were generated with immunoSEQ multiplex PCR, while TCRdb's copy carries only in-frame clones and drops some. The table has around 300,000 clones, roughly 86% seen once. The sample consisted of PBMCs or T cells enriched from blood (not recorded which). These receptors all stem from a woman between 25 and 40 years old who had recovered from COVID-19. The CDR3 runs from the conserved cysteine through the conserved F or W. D genes are given only for firm matches. A row's size may be missing; if present it is once, few, many or a size class.

v_gene: TRBV5-1
abundance: .
d_gene: TRBD1
j_gene: TRBJ1-5
CDR3aa: CASSLVGDRDQPQHF
CDR3nt: TGCGCCAGCAGCTTGGTAGGGGACAGAGATCAGCCCCAGCATTTT

v_gene: TRBV10-3
abundance: once
d_gene: TRBD2
j_gene: TRBJ2-3
CDR3aa: CAIGRTSGTNTQYF
CDR3nt: TGTGCCATCGGCAGGACTAGCGGGACCAACACGCAGTATTTT

v_gene: TRBV9
abundance: .
d_gene: TRBD2
j_gene: TRBJ2-3
CDR3aa: CASSLPGLGVDTQYF
CDR3nt: TGTGCCAGCAGCCTCCCGGGACTAGGGGTAGATACGCAGTATTTT

v_gene: TRBV7-9
abundance: .
d_gene: .
j_gene: TRBJ1-5
CDR3aa: CASSSGAGQPQHF
CDR3nt: TGTGCCAGCAGCTCAGGGGCGGGTCAGCCCCAGCATTTT

v_gene: TRBV5-1
abundance: .
d_gene: .
j_gene: TRBJ1-2
CDR3aa: CASSLSGMAYGYTF
CDR3nt: TGCGCCAGCAGTCTTTCGGGGATGGCCTATGGCTACACCTTC

v_gene: TRBV9
abundance: .
d_gene: TRBD1
j_gene: TRBJ1-2
CDR3aa: CASSVYQTGSSTGYTF
CDR3nt: TGTGCCAGCAGCGTCTACCAGACAGGGTCGAGCACGGGCTACACCTTC

v_gene: TRBV3-1/TRBV3-2
abundance: .
d_gene: TRBD1
j_gene: TRBJ1-2
CDR3aa: CASSPGQGFGYTF
CDR3nt: TGTGCCAGCAGCCCCGGACAGGGGTTTGGCTACACCTTC

v_gene: TRBV5-6
abundance: .
d_gene: .
j_gene: TRBJ1-1
CDR3aa: CASSLPGTEAFF
CDR3nt: TGTGCCAGCAGCTTACCAGGGACTGAAGCTTTCTTT

v_gene: TRBV7-9
abundance: .
d_gene: TRBD2
j_gene: TRBJ2-7
CDR3aa: CASSFRGAYEQYF
CDR3nt: TGTGCCAGCAGCTTCCGGGGGGCCTACGAGCAGTACTTC

v_gene: TRBV7-9
abundance: .
d_gene: .
j_gene: TRBJ1-5
CDR3aa: CASSLFRGRNGNQPQHF
CDR3nt: TGTGCCAGCAGCTTATTTCGGGGGAGGAATGGCAATCAGCCCCAGCATTTT

v_gene: TRBV6-5
abundance: .
d_gene: .
j_gene: TRBJ1-2
CDR3aa: CASSYTTNGDGYTF
CDR3nt: TGTGCCAGCAGTTATACTACCAACGGGGATGGCTACACCTTC